This T cell receptor (beta chain) came from a study of regulatory T cells in long-lasting Graves disease. This clonotype was seen more than once but under ten times. The antigen is undetermined. The germline gives CDR1 DFQATT, CDR2 SNEGSKA (reference sequence). This CDR3 has 15 amino acids. V lost 3 bases and J lost 7; bases outside the gene matches: 8. Overall study findings and caveats: When disease was persistent, TRBV28, TRBJ1-2 and TRBJ2-5 were the favored segments. In persistent patients, shared public clonotypes (around 2,500) outnumbered those in new patients (about 1,000).

Time point defined: persistent/refractory GD, antithyroid drugs over 5 years with positive TRAb. The TCR library was made from RNA extracted from PBMCs. American Thyroid Association guidelines defined how Graves' disease was diagnosed. Recruitment took place at an endocrinology department in Xi'an, China. TCR beta libraries were built with iRepertoire HTBI primers and Arm-PCR of CDR3 regions. TCRdb recomputed calls from the multiplex PCR reads with MiXCR, one row per CDR3 protein. The table records about 660,000 distinct CDR3 sequences, roughly 30% of them present only once. J is TRBJ1-6 and V is TRBV20-1, with 8 bases lining up with TRBD1. This TCR was recovered from a female donor with Graves disease. This sample comprised peripheral blood mononuclear cells (PBMCs), obtained when the disease was refractory, from a patient treated with antithyroid drugs. Here the CDR3 reads CSASSTTGGNSPLHF. The CDR3 bases are TGCAGTGCTAGTTCTACAACAGGGGGAAATTCACCCCTCCACTTT.